A selection of T cell receptor beta chains follows, all from one sample in a study of PD-1 and CTLA-4 blockade in melanoma. Method: immunoSEQ multiplex PCR; TCRdb's copy keeps in-frame clones and lacks some. This sample has roughly 30,000 clones, with 91% found just once. The sequencing here drew on CD8+ T cells from peripheral blood, taken from a patient given anti-PD-1 treatment. These TCRs come from a human donor with melanoma. CDR3s include the opening cysteine and the closing phenylalanine or tryptophan. D genes are given only for firm matches. Size values are once, few and many counts, or a class for expanded clones, and some rows have none.

J: TRBJ2-7
D: .
V: TRBV13
size: .
DNA: TGTGCCAGCAGCCTATCGATAGACTACGAGCAGTACTTC
CDR3: CASSLSIDYEQYF

J: TRBJ1-1
D: .
V: TRBV27
size: .
DNA: TGTGCCAGCAGTCCGACGACTGGGAACACTGAAGCTTTCTTT
CDR3: CASSPTTGNTEAFF

J: TRBJ2-7
D: TRBD1
V: TRBV6-6
size: .
DNA: TGTGCCAGCAGTTCACAGGGGTACGAGCAGTACTTC
CDR3: CASSSQGYEQYF

J: TRBJ2-2
D: .
V: TRBV24-1
size: .
DNA: TGTGCCACCAGTGATCGCCGGGCCGGGGAGCTGTTTTTT
CDR3: CATSDRRAGELFF

J: TRBJ1-1
D: .
V: TRBV4-1
size: .
DNA: TGCGCCAGCAGCCCCGAGGGGCAGTGGAACACTGAAGCTTTCTTT
CDR3: CASSPEGQWNTEAFF

J: TRBJ2-1
D: TRBD2
V: TRBV28
size: .
DNA: TGTGCCAGCAGTTTAAGGCCTAGCGGGAGGGCCAGGGACACTGAGCAGTTCTTC
CDR3: CASSLRPSGRARDTEQFF

J: TRBJ1-1
D: .
V: TRBV15
size: .
DNA: TGTGCCACCAGCAGAGATCGCGTGACAGTGAACACTGAAGCTTTCTTT
CDR3: CATSRDRVTVNTEAFF

J: TRBJ2-2
D: .
V: TRBV19
size: .
DNA: TGTGCCAGTAGTATGGGGACCCGACTTAAGGAGCTGTTTTTT
CDR3: CASSMGTRLKELFF

J: TRBJ2-6
D: .
V: TRBV7-3
size: .
DNA: TGTGCCAGCAGGGGAGCTGGGGCCAACGTCCTGACTTTC
CDR3: CASRGAGANVLTF

J: TRBJ2-3
D: .
V: TRBV7-9
size: .
DNA: TGTGCCAGCAGCCTTAGGGGGGGGCGGGGAGATACGCAGTATTTT
CDR3: CASSLRGGRGDTQYF

J: TRBJ1-1
D: .
V: TRBV6-5
size: .
DNA: TGTGCCAGCGGGGAATCTGAAGCTTTCTTT
CDR3: CASGESEAFF

J: TRBJ2-5
D: TRBD2
V: TRBV5-1
size: .
DNA: TGCGCCAGCAGCTCCAGCGGGGGGTACCAAGAGACCCAGTACTTC
CDR3: CASSSSGGYQETQYF

J: TRBJ1-3
D: .
V: TRBV21-1
size: once
DNA: TGTGCCAGCAGGGGCCACACAGGGGCGCACGGAAACACCATATATTTT
CDR3: CASRGHTGAHGNTIYF

J: TRBJ1-1
D: TRBD1
V: TRBV6-5
size: .
DNA: TGTGCCAGCAGTAATCCGGGACAGGAAGCTTTCTTT
CDR3: CASSNPGQEAFF

J: TRBJ1-1
D: .
V: TRBV30
size: .
DNA: TGTGCCTGGTCACCGGACCCGGGCACTGAAGCTTTCTTT
CDR3: CAWSPDPGTEAFF

J: TRBJ2-3
D: TRBD1
V: TRBV25-1
size: .
DNA: TGTGCCAGCAACCCAAGTCCCAGGGGGTCTAGCACAGATACGCAGTATTTT
CDR3: CASNPSPRGSSTDTQYF

J: TRBJ2-7
D: TRBD2
V: TRBV7-2
size: .
DNA: TGTGCCAGCACCCTCCTAACTAGCGGGAGGGCCACCTACGAGCAGTACTTC
CDR3: CASTLLTSGRATYEQYF

J: TRBJ1-1
D: TRBD1
V: TRBV27
size: .
DNA: TGTGCCAGCAGTCTATCGGGACAGCTCATGAACACTGAAGCTTTCTTT
CDR3: CASSLSGQLMNTEAFF

J: TRBJ1-1
D: .
V: TRBV7-9
size: few
DNA: TGTGCCAGCAGCTTAGAGCTGAACACTGAAGCTTTCTTT
CDR3: CASSLELNTEAFF

J: TRBJ1-5
D: .
V: TRBV28
size: .
DNA: TGTGCCAGCCAGATTGGGGGGGGCAATCAGCCCCAGCATTTT
CDR3: CASQIGGGNQPQHF

J: TRBJ2-1
D: .
V: TRBV15
size: .
DNA: TGTGCCACCAGCAGAGGGAGTAGCTCCTACAATGAGCAGTTCTTC
CDR3: CATSRGSSSYNEQFF

J: TRBJ2-1
D: TRBD2
V: TRBV7-8
size: .
DNA: TGTGCCAGCAGCTTTAGGGCCCGGGAGGAGTTCTTC
CDR3: CASSFRAREEFF

J: TRBJ2-1
D: TRBD2
V: TRBV29-1
size: .
DNA: TGCAGCTCTATAGCGGGGGGGCCCGATGAGCAGTTCTTC
CDR3: CSSIAGGPDEQFF

J: TRBJ2-7
D: .
V: TRBV19
size: .
DNA: TGTGCCAGTAGTATGGCGGGGTCCGACGAGCAGTACTTC
CDR3: CASSMAGSDEQYF

J: TRBJ2-3
D: .
V: TRBV6-4
size: .
DNA: TGTGCCAGCAGTGACACGGCTAGCGCCTCAGATACGCAGTATTTT
CDR3: CASSDTASASDTQYF

J: TRBJ2-1
D: TRBD1
V: TRBV29-1
size: .
DNA: TGCAGCGTTTTCACCGTAGTAATAGACAGGGGGAACAGCCGTGAGCAGTTCTTC
CDR3: CSVFTVVIDRGNSREQFF

J: TRBJ1-6
D: .
V: TRBV6-1
size: .
DNA: TGTGCCAGCAGTGAAAGCAAAGGGGGTGGTTCACCCCTCCACTTT
CDR3: CASSESKGGGSPLHF

J: TRBJ2-5
D: TRBD1
V: TRBV13
size: .
DNA: TGTGCCAGCAGCTCCCGGGACAGGGTCGAGGAGACCCAGTACTTC
CDR3: CASSSRDRVEETQYF

J: TRBJ2-1
D: .
V: TRBV30
size: .
DNA: TGTGCCTGGAGTGTAGGACAGCACAATGAGCAGTTCTTC
CDR3: CAWSVGQHNEQFF

J: TRBJ1-2
D: .
V: TRBV5-4
size: .
DNA: TGTGCCAGCAGCTTGGATGGTGGCTACACCTTC
CDR3: CASSLDGGYTF

J: TRBJ1-4
D: .
V: TRBV10-1
size: .
DNA: TGCGCCAGCAGTGACCTCCCGGGCGGGGAAAAACTGTTTTTT
CDR3: CASSDLPGGEKLFF

J: TRBJ2-2
D: .
V: TRBV30
size: .
DNA: TGTGCCTGGAGTGTAAGGCCCGGGGAGCTGTTTTTT
CDR3: CAWSVRPGELFF

J: TRBJ1-1
D: .
V: TRBV7-9
size: once
DNA: TGTGCCAGCAGCTTTACGAGGGGGGAGACTGAAGCTTTCTTT
CDR3: CASSFTRGETEAFF

J: TRBJ1-1
D: TRBD1
V: TRBV13
size: .
DNA: TGTGCCAGCACCCCGGGGCGACAGGGAGGCACTGAAGCTTTCTTT
CDR3: CASTPGRQGGTEAFF

J: TRBJ2-1
D: TRBD2
V: TRBV27
size: .
DNA: TGTGCCAGCAGTCCGGAGGGCGGGGGACTGATGGGTCATGAGCAGTTCTTC
CDR3: CASSPEGGGLMGHEQFF

J: TRBJ2-5
D: .
V: TRBV7-9
size: .
DNA: TGTGCCAGCAGCTTGGTAATTGGCGGGGTTGGAGAGACCCAGTACTTC
CDR3: CASSLVIGGVGETQYF

J: TRBJ2-1
D: .
V: TRBV19
size: .
DNA: TGTGCCAGTAGTCCCCAGCGGGACAATGAGCAGTTCTTC
CDR3: CASSPQRDNEQFF

J: TRBJ1-4
D: TRBD1
V: TRBV28
size: .
DNA: TGTGCCAGCAGGTCTGGACAGGGGGCGGTTGAAAAACTGTTTTTT
CDR3: CASRSGQGAVEKLFF

J: TRBJ2-2
D: .
V: TRBV19
size: .
DNA: TGTGCCAGTAGCGACAGCTCCACCGGGGAGCTGTTTTTT
CDR3: CASSDSSTGELFF

J: TRBJ1-6
D: .
V: TRBV10-3
size: .
DNA: TGTGCCATCAGTGAGTCAGGGGTGAGCGCCTATAATTCACCCCTCCACTTT
CDR3: CAISESGVSAYNSPLHF

J: TRBJ1-1
D: .
V: TRBV4-1
size: .
DNA: TGCGCCAGCAGCCAAGAGGGGTCCGCTGAAGCTTTCTTT
CDR3: CASSQEGSAEAFF

J: TRBJ1-5
D: TRBD1
V: TRBV15
size: .
DNA: TGTGCCACCAGCAGACAGGGGGGCAATCAGCCCCAGCATTTT
CDR3: CATSRQGGNQPQHF